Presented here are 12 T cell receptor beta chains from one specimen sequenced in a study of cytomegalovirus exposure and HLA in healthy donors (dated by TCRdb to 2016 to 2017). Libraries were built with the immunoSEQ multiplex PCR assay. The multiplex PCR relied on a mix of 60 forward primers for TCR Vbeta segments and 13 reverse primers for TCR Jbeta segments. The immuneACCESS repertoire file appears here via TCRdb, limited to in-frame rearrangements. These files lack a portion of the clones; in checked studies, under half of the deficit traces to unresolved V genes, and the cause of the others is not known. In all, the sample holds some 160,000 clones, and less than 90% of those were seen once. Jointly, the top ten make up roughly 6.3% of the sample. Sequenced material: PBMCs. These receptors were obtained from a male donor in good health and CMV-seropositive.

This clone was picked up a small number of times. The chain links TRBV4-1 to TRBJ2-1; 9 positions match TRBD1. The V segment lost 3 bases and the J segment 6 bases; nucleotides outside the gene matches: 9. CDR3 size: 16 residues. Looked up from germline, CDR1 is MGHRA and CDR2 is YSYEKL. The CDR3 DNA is TGCGCCAGCAGCCACCCTGGGACAGGGCGTAGCAATGAGCAGTTCTTC. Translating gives CASSHPGTGRSNEQFF.

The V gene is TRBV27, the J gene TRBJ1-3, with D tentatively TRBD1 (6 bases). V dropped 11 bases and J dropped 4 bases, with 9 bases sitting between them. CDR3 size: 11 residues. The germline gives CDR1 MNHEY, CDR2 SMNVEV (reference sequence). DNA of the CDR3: TGTGCCGTGGGGGCCGGAAACACCATATATTTT. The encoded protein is CAVGAGNTIYF.

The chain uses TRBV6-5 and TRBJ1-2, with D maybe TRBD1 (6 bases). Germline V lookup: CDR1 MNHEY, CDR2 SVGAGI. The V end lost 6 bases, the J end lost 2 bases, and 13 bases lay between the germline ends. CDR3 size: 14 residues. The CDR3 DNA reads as TGTGCCAGCAGCGACTGGGGGCCAAACTATGGCTACACCTTC. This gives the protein CASSDWGPNYGYTF.

The CDR3, as DNA: TGTGCCAGCAGATCCCCGGGACAGGTCTTCGAGCAGTACTTC. This gives the protein CASRSPGQVFEQYF. This chain uses TRBV28 with TRBJ2-7; 8 nucleotides line up with TRBD1. The V gene end was trimmed by 6 bases and the J gene end by 6 bases; junction bases not matched to a gene: 10. This CDR3 is built from 14 residues. Looked up from germline, CDR1 is MDHEN and CDR2 is SYDVKM.

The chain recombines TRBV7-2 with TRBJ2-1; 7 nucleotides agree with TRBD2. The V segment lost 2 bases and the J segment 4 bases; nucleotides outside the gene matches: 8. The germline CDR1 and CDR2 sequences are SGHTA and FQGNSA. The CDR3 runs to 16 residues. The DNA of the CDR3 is TGTGCCAGCAGCTTACCGACTAGCCCATCTTACAATGAGCAGTTCTTC. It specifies CASSLPTSPSYNEQFF.

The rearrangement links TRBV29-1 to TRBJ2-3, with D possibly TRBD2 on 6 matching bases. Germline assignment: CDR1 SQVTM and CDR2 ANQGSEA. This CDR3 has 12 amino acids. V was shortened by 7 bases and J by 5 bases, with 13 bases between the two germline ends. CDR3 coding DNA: TGCAGCGCGGGACTTCGGGGAGATACGCAGTATTTT. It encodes CSAGLRGDTQYF.

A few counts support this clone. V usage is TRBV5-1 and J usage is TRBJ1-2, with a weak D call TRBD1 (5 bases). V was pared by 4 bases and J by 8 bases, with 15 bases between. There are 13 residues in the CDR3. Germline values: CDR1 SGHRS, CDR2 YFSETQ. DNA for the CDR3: TGCGCCAGCAGCCCGGGACTGTCGTGGGGCTACACCTTC. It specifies CASSPGLSWGYTF.

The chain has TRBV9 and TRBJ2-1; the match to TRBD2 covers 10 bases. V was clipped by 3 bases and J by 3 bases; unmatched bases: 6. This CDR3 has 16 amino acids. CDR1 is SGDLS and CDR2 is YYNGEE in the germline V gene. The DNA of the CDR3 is TGTGCCAGCAGCGAAATTTGGACTAGCGGCTACAATGAGCAGTTCTTC. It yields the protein CASSEIWTSGYNEQFF.

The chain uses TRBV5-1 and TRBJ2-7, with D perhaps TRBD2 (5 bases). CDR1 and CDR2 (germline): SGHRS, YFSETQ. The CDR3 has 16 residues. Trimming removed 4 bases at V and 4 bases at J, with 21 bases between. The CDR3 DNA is TGCGCCAGCAGCGGCAGAGGGAGCGTCCCTCTTTACGAGCAGTACTTC. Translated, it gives CASSGRGSVPLYEQYF.

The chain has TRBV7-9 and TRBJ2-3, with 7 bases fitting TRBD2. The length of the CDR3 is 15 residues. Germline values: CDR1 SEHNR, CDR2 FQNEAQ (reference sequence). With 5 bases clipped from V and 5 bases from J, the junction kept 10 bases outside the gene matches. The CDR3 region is CASSVSRREIDTQYF. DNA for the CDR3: TGTGCCAGCAGCGTATCACGGCGGGAGATAGATACGCAGTATTTT.

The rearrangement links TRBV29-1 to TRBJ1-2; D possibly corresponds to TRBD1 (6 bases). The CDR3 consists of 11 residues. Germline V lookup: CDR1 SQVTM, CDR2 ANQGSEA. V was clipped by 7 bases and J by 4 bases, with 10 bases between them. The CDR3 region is CSASTGYGYTF. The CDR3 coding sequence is TGCAGCGCGTCGACAGGCTATGGCTACACCTTC.

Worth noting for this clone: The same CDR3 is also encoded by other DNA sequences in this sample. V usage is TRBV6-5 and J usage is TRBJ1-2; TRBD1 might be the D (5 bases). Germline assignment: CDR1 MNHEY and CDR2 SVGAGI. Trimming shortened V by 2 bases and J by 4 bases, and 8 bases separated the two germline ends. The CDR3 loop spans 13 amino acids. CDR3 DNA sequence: TGTGCCAGCAGTTACAGTACAGGCTATGGCTACACCTTC. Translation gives CASSYSTGYGYTF.